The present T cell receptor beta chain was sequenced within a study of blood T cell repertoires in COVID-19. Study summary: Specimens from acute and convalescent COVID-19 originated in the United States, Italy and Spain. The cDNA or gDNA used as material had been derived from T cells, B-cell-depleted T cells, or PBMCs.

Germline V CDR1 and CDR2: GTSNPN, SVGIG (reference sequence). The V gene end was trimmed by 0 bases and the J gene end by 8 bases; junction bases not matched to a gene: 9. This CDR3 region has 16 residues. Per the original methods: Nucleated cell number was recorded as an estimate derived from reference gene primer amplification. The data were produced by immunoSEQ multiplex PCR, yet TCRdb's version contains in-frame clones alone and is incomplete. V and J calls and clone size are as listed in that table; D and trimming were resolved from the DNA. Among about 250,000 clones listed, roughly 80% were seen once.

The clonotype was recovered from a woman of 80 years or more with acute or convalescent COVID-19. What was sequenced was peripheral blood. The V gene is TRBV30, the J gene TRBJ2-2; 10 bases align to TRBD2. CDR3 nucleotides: TGTGCCTGGAGTGTAGGGCTAGCGGGAGCGGGAGGGGAGCTGTTTTTT. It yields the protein CAWSVGLAGAGGELFF.